The sequence of this T cell receptor beta chain was determined in a study of T-cell reconstitution after alpha-beta-depleted transplantation in children. The CDR3 loop spans 12 amino acids. Germline loops: CDR1 PRHDT, CDR2 FYEKMQ (reference sequence). Trimming removed 4 bases from V and 6 bases from J, with 9 bases in between. Preparing the TCRbeta library involved the use of unique molecular identifiers. One entry per CDR3 protein, called by TCRdb with MiXCR from the PCR reads. The sample gives some 640,000 distinct CDR3 sequences, over 15% of which show up once; 1.1% is in the top ten. The TCR originated in a human donor who donated a stem cell graft to a child with acute myeloid leukemia. Sequenced here: PBMCs from the stem cell graft donor, sampled from the stem cell graft. The rearrangement uses TRBV13 and TRBJ1-1; unclear D gene. CDR3 region: CASSSNNPEAFF. The DNA for the CDR3 is TGTGCCAGCAGCTCCAACAACCCTGAAGCTTTCTTT.